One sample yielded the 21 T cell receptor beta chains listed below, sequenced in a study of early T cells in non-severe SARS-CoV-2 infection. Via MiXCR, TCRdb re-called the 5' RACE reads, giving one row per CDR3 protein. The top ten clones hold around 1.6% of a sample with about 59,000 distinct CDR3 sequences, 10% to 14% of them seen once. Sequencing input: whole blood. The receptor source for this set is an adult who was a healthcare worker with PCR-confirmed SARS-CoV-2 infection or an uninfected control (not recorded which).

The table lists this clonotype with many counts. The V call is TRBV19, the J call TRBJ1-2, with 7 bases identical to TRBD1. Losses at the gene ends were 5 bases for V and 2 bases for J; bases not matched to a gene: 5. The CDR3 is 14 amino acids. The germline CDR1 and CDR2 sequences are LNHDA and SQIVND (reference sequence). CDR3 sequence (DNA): TGTGCCAGTAGTCCGGGACAGACCAACTATGGCTACACCTTC. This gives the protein CASSPGQTNYGYTF.

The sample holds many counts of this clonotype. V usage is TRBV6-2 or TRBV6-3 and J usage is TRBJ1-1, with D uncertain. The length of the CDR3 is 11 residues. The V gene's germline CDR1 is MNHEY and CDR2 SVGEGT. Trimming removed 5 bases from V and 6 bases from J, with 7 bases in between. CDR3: CASSRQPEAFF. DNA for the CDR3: TGTGCCAGCAGTCGACAACCTGAAGCTTTCTTT.

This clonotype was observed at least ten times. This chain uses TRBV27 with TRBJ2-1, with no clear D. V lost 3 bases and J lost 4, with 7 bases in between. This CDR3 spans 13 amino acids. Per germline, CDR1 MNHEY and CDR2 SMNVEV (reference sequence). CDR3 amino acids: CASSFADYNEQFF. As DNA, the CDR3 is TGTGCCAGCAGTTTTGCAGATTACAATGAGCAGTTCTTC.

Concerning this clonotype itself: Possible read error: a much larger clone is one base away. The CDR3 sequence: CTSSLETSGYNEQFF. The CDR3 DNA is TGCACCAGCAGCCTGGAAACCTCAGGGTACAATGAGCAGTTCTTC. The chain couples TRBV5-1 to TRBJ2-1; D might be TRBD1 (5 bases). The CDR3 covers 15 residues. Germline loops: CDR1 SGHRS, CDR2 YFSETQ.

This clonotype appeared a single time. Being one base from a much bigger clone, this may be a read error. The CDR3 reads CASSQDPPGDDQPQHF. The DNA of the CDR3 is TGCGCCAGCAGCCAAGATCCTCCAGGGGACGACCAGCCCCAGCATTTT. J is TRBJ1-5 and V is TRBV4-3; the D gene is possibly TRBD1 (6 bases). Germline V gene sequence: CDR1 LGHNA, CDR2 YSLEER. The CDR3 has 16 residues. The ends were cut back, 0 bases at V and 7 bases at J, with 16 bases in the middle.

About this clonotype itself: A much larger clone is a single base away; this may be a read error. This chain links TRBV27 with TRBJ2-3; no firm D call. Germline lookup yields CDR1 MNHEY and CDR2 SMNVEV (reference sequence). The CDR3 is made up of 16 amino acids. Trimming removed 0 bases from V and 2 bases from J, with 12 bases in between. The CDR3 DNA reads TGTGCCAGCAGTTTATCTTCGGCGGCCCACACAGATACGCAGTATTTT. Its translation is CASSLSSAAHTDTQYF.

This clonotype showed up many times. The CDR3 spells CSALGRSGAESRDTQYF. The CDR3 bases are TGCAGTGCCCTAGGTCGGTCGGGAGCCGAATCGCGCGATACGCAGTATTTT. The J gene is TRBJ2-3, the V gene TRBV20-1, with D tentatively TRBD2 (6 bases). Germline loops: CDR1 DFQATT, CDR2 SNEGSKA (reference sequence). The CDR3 covers 17 residues. The ends were cut back, 6 bases at V and 6 bases at J, with 28 bases in the middle.

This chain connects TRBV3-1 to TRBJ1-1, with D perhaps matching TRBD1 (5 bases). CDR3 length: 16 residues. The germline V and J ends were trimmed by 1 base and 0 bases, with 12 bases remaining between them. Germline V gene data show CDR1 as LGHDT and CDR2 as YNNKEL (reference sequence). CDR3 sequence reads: CASSQGGAGMNTEAFF. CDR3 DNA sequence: TGTGCCAGCAGCCAAGGAGGGGCGGGCATGAACACTGAAGCTTTCTTT.

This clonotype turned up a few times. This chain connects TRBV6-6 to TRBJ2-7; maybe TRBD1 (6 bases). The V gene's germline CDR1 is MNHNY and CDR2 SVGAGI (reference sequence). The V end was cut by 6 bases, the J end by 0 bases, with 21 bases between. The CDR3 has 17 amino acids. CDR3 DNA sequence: TGTGCCAGCAGGGGGGCGTGGGCTCCCTCCAGCTCCTACGAGCAGTACTTC. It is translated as CASRGAWAPSSSYEQYF.

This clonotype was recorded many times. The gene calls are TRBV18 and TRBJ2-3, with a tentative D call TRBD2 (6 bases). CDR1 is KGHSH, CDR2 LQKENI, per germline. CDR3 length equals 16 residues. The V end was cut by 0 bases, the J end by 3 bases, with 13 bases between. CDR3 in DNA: TGTGCCAGCTCACCACCGAGGAGGGGTGGTACAGATACGCAGTATTTT. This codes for CASSPPRRGGTDTQYF.

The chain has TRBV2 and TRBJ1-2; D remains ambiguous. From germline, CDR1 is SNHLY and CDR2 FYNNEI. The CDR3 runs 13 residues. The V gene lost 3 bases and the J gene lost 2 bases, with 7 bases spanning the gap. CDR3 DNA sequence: TGTGCCAGCAGTGATCGCACGAACTATGGCTACACCTTC. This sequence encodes CASSDRTNYGYTF. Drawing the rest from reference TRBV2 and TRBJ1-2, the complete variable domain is EPEVTQTPSHQVTQMGQEVILRCVPISNHLYFYWYRQILGQKVEFLVSFYNNEISEKSEIFDDQFSVERPDGSNFTLKIRSTKLEDSAMYFCASSDRTNYGYTFGSGTRLTVV.

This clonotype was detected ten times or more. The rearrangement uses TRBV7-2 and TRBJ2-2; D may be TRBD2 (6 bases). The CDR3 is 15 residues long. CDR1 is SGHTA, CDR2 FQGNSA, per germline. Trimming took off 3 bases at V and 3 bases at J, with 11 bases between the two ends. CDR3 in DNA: TGTGCCAGCAGCTTTTGGCGGGGTGACACCGGGGAGCTGTTTTTT. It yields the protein CASSFWRGDTGELFF.

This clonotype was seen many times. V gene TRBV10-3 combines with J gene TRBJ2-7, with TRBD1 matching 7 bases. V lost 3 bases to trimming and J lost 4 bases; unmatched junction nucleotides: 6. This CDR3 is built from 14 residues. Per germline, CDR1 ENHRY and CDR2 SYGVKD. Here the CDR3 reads CAISEKQGSYEQYF. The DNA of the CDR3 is TGTGCCATCAGTGAAAAACAGGGGTCTTACGAGCAGTACTTC.

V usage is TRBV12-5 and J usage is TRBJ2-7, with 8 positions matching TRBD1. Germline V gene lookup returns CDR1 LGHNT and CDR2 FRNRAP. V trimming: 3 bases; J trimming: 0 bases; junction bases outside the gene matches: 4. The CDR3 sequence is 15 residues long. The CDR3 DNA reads TGTGCTAGTGGTTTAGGGGACAGGAGCTCCTACGAGCAGTACTTC. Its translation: CASGLGDRSSYEQYF.

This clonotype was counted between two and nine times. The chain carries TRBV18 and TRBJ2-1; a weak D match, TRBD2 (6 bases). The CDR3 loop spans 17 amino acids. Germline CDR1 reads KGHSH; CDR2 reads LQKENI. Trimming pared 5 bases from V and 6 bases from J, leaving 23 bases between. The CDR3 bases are TGTGCCAGCTCAGTTACCAAGTCCGGGACTCTAATCAATGAGCAGTTCTTC. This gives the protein CASSVTKSGTLINEQFF.

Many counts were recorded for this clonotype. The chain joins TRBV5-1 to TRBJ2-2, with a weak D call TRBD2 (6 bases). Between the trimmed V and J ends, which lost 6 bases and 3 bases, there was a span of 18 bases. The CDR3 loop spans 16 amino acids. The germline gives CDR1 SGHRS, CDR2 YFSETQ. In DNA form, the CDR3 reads TGCGCCAGCAAGGGCCTGCGGGGCCGGGACACCGGGGAGCTGTTTTTT. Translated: CASKGLRGRDTGELFF. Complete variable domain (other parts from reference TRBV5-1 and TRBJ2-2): KAGVTQTPRYLIKTRGQQVTLSCSPISGHRSVSWYQQTPGQGLQFLFEYFSETQRNKGNFPGRFSGRQFSNSRSEMNVSTLELGDSALYLCASKGLRGRDTGELFFGEGSRLTVL.

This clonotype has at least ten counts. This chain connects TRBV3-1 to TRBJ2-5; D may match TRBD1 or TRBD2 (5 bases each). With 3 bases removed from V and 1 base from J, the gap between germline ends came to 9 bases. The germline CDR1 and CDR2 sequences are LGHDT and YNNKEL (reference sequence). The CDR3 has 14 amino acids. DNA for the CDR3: TGTGCCAGCAGCCAGGGACCCGCCCAAGAGACCCAGTACTTC. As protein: CASSQGPAQETQYF.

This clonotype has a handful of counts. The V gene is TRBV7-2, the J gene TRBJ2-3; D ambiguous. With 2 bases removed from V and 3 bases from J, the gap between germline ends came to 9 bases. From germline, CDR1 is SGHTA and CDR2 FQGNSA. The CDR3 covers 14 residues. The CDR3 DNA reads TGTGCCAGCAGCTTACCTGGTATGACAGATACGCAGTATTTT. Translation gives CASSLPGMTDTQYF.

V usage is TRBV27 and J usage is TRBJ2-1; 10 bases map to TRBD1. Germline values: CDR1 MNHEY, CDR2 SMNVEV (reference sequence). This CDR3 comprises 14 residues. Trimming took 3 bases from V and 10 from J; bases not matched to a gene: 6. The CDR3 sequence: CASSLGDRGHEQFF. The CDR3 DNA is TGTGCCAGCAGTTTGGGGGACAGGGGCCACGAGCAGTTCTTC.

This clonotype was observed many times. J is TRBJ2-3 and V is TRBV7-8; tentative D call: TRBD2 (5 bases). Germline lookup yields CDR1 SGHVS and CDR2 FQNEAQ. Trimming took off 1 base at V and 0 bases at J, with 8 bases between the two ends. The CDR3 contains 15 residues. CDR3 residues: CASSLGGPSTDTQYF. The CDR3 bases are TGTGCCAGCAGCTTAGGCGGGCCCAGCACAGATACGCAGTATTTT.

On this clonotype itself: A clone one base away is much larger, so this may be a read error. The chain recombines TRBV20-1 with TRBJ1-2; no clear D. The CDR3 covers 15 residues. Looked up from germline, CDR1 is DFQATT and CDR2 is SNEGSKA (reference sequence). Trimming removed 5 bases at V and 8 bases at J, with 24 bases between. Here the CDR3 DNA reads TGCAGTGCTTCCCGGCGGGTCAGGCCTCCGATCGGCTACACCTTC. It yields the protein CSASRRVRPPIGYTF.